Below are 20 T cell receptor beta chains sequenced from a single sample in a study of CD8+CD57+ T cells in acquired aplastic anemia. All patients picked for sequencing had shown, by flow cytometry, an expansion of CD8+CD57+ cells. According to the study, genomic DNA was the template for TCR beta VDJ and CDR3 profiling. TCRdb reanalysed the reads using MiXCR and keeps one entry per CDR3 protein. This table has hundreds of thousands of distinct CDR3 sequences, approximately 57% appearing once. Input material: sorted CD4+, CD8+, or CD8+CD57+ T cells (not recorded which) from PBMCs. Receptor source: a human donor with aplastic anemia.

V is TRBV4-2 and J is TRBJ2-7; the match to TRBD1 covers 10 bases. Per germline, CDR1 LGHNA and CDR2 YNFKEQ. This CDR3 has 17 amino acids. V was pared by 0 bases and J by 5 bases, with 10 bases of the junction left unmatched. In DNA, the CDR3 is TGTGCCAGCAGCCAAGAAGGGGGGGTGGGACAGGGGCACGAGCAGTACTTC. This gives the protein CASSQEGGVGQGHEQYF.

This clonotype was counted between two and nine times. This CDR3 is CASSGTSALYNEQFF. Here the CDR3 DNA reads TGTGCCAGCAGCGGTACTAGCGCCTTATACAATGAGCAGTTCTTC. The genes are TRBV7-2 and TRBJ2-1; 7 nucleotides line up with TRBD2. Germline loops: CDR1 SGHTA, CDR2 FQGNSA. After removal of 5 bases from V and 4 bases from J, the junction contained 8 bases not matched to a gene. The CDR3 totals 15 residues.

The chain has TRBV19 and TRBJ2-3, with 12 bases that match TRBD2. The CDR3 loop spans 15 amino acids. CDR1 is LNHDA, CDR2 SQIVND, per germline (reference sequence). V shed 5 bases, J shed 12 bases, and the junction held 12 bases outside the gene matches. CDR3 DNA sequence: TGTGCCAGTAGTGCTTCTTGGACTAGCGGGGCCGACCAGTATTTT. It encodes CASSASWTSGADQYF.

The chain couples TRBV7-3 to TRBJ2-1; 8 nucleotides agree with TRBD2. Germline V gene lookup returns CDR1 SGHTA and CDR2 FQGTGA. The CDR3 has 12 amino acids. The V and J ends lost 6 bases and 15 bases, in that order; junction bases with no gene match: 10. DNA of the CDR3: TGTGCCAGCAGTCCGACTAGCGCGCTTCGGTTCTTC. Its translation is CASSPTSALRFF.

This clonotype has at least ten counts. This chain uses TRBV5-5 with TRBJ2-7; TRBD1 is a possible D gene (5 bases). The V end was cut by 6 bases, the J end by 2 bases, with 9 bases between. CDR3 size: 12 residues. Germline CDR1 is SGHKS and CDR2 is YYEKEE (reference sequence). The CDR3 sequence is CASTAGTYEQYF. In nucleotides, the CDR3 is TGTGCCAGCACTGCAGGGACCTACGAGCAGTACTTC.

This rearrangement joins TRBV7-9 to TRBJ2-2; TRBD1 aligns across 10 bases. The CDR3 consists of 14 residues. Germline V CDR1 and CDR2: SEHNR, FQNEAQ (reference sequence). Unmatched junction bases numbered 4, after V lost 5 bases and J lost 7 bases. CDR3 sequence: CASSKDRGIGELFF. CDR3 DNA sequence: TGTGCCAGCAGCAAGGACAGGGGGATCGGGGAGCTGTTTTTT. The full variable domain, with the rest looked up from reference TRBV7-9 and TRBJ2-2, is DTGVSQNPRHKITKRGQNVTFRCDPISEHNRLYWYRQTLGQGPEFLTYFQNEAQLEKSRLLSDRFSAERPKGSFSTLEIQRTEQGDSAMYLCASSKDRGIGELFFGEGSRLTVL.

The chain has TRBV7-6 and TRBJ2-3; D might be TRBD1 (6 bases). CDR1 is SGHVS and CDR2 is FNYEAQ in the germline V gene. The CDR3 totals 16 residues. The V end was cut by 5 bases, the J end by 6 bases, with 21 bases between. The CDR3 here is CASSRTVSPAGDTQYF. DNA of the CDR3: TGTGCCAGCAGCCGGACAGTTTCTCCCGCCGGGGATACGCAGTATTTT.

This clonotype was detected a few times. V and J are TRBV12-3 or TRBV12-4 and TRBJ2-6; D is unclear. With 5 bases removed from V and 1 base from J, the gap between germline ends came to 6 bases. CDR3 length equals 14 residues. The CDR3 here is CASSRRSGANVLTF. CDR3 sequence (DNA): TGTGCCAGCAGTCGTCGATCTGGGGCCAACGTCCTGACTTTC.

In regard to this clonotype: This may arise from a read error, as a much more abundant clone is one base away. Because the CDR3 is missing its conserved closing phenylalanine or tryptophan, this is likely a read error. The rearrangement joins TRBV18 to TRBJ1-1, with D uncertain. Germline V lookup: CDR1 KGHSH, CDR2 LQKENI. The V end was cut by 2 bases, the J end by 5 bases, with 12 bases between. The CDR3 runs 14 residues. In DNA form, the CDR3 reads TGTGCCAGCTCACCATCCTCGACATCGACTGAAGCTTTCCTT. Translation: CASSPSSTSTEAFL.

As to this clonotype: One end of the junction varies from germline; a read error may be responsible. The V and J genes are TRBV2 and TRBJ1-2, with D perhaps TRBD1 (5 bases). The CDR3 is made up of 16 amino acids. CDR1 and CDR2 from the germline V gene are SNHLY and FYNNEI. The CDR3: CASSVDSLTTNYGYTF. DNA for the CDR3: TGTGCCAGCAGTGTAGACAGTTTGACTACTAACTATGGCTACACTTTC.

The chain employs TRBV20-1 and TRBJ2-1, with TRBD2 matching 10 bases. The length of the CDR3 is 15 residues. Germline V gives CDR1 DFQATT, CDR2 SNEGSKA (reference sequence). V was pared by 7 bases and J by 9 bases, with 15 bases of the junction left unmatched. CDR3 bases: TGCAGTGTAGGGGCTAGCGGGAGCGTACAAGGTGAGCAGTTCTTC. Translated, it gives CSVGASGSVQGEQFF.

The chain carries TRBV5-8 and TRBJ1-5; D gene unclear. CDR3 size: 14 residues. V was cut by 2 bases and J by 5 bases, with 11 bases left in between. Germline CDR1 SGHTS, CDR2 YDEGEE. The CDR3 DNA is TGTGCCAGCAGCTTAGCGGCAAGGGATCAGCCCCAGCATTTT. This encodes CASSLAARDQPQHF.

The chain carries TRBV7-8 and TRBJ2-7; 10 bases map to TRBD2. V gave up 9 bases and J gave up 3 bases; unmatched junction bases: 2. Germline CDR1 is SGHVS and CDR2 is FQNEAQ. CDR3 size: 12 residues. The chain's CDR3 is CASTSGVYEQYF. CDR3 DNA: TGTGCCAGTACTAGCGGGGTCTACGAGCAGTACTTC.

This clonotype was found many times. V usage is TRBV20-1 and J usage is TRBJ2-3, with 11 positions matching TRBD2. Unmatched junction bases numbered 6, after V lost 3 bases and J lost 1 base. The CDR3 extends over 16 amino acids. The germline gives CDR1 DFQATT, CDR2 SNEGSKA (reference sequence). The CDR3 loop reads CSASSLAGGRTDTQYF. The CDR3 DNA follows: TGCAGTGCTAGTTCCCTAGCGGGAGGACGCACAGATACGCAGTATTTT.

This clonotype was seen a few times. The chain combines TRBV5-6 with TRBJ2-1; 7 positions match TRBD1. Germline CDR1 reads SGHDT; CDR2 reads YYEEEE. The ends lost 0 bases at V and 1 base at J; junction bases unmatched: 4. The CDR3 has 16 amino acids. The CDR3 reads CASSLAGGPSYNEQFF. CDR3 sequence (DNA): TGTGCCAGCAGCTTGGCAGGGGGTCCATCCTACAATGAGCAGTTCTTC.

The chain has TRBV5-1 and TRBJ1-5, with 7 bases that match TRBD1. CDR1 and CDR2 (germline): SGHRS, YFSETQ. The length of the CDR3 is 16 residues. V gave up 4 bases and J gave up 6 bases; unmatched junction bases: 13. The CDR3 reads CASSHGTVENIQPQHF. In nucleotides, the CDR3 is TGCGCCAGCAGCCACGGGACAGTAGAAAACATTCAGCCCCAGCATTTT.

This clonotype was seen once. The chain joins TRBV15 to TRBJ2-3, with D perhaps matching TRBD2 (7 bases). The V end was cut by 0 bases, the J end by 4 bases, with 11 bases between. The CDR3 is made up of 15 amino acids. Germline lookup yields CDR1 LNHNV and CDR2 YYDKDF (reference sequence). CDR3 sequence reads: CATSREGGAPDTQYF. In DNA form, the CDR3 reads TGTGCCACCAGCAGAGAAGGGGGGGCCCCAGATACGCAGTATTTT.

This clonotype was detected a few times. The chain couples TRBV29-1 to TRBJ2-1, with unresolved D. CDR1 and CDR2 from the germline V gene are SQVTM and ANQGSEA. V lost 7 bases to trimming and J lost 5 bases, with 9 bases between them. This CDR3 comprises 11 residues. The CDR3 sequence is CSAGPHNEQFF. DNA for the CDR3: TGCAGCGCCGGCCCCCACAATGAGCAGTTCTTC.

As regards this clonotype: The junction departs from germline at one end; a sequencing error may be responsible. This rearrangement joins TRBV7-3 to TRBJ2-3; perhaps D is TRBD1 or TRBD2 (6 bases each). This CDR3 contains 16 residues. Germline V gives CDR1 SGHTA, CDR2 FQGTGA. CDR3 sequence (DNA): TGTGCCAGCAGCCTAACCCGGGGGCCTCCCTTAGATACGCAGTATTTT. Protein sequence: CASSLTRGPPLDTQYF.

J is TRBJ2-3 and V is TRBV7-9, with no clear D. The germline gives CDR1 SEHNR, CDR2 FQNEAQ (reference sequence). The CDR3 has 14 amino acids. The V end lost 2 bases, the J end lost 0 bases, and 6 bases lay between the germline ends. The CDR3, as DNA: TGTGCCAGCAGCTTAACAACTAGCACAGATACGCAGTATTTT. Protein sequence: CASSLTTSTDTQYF.